These T cell receptor beta chains were read from a single sample in a study of T cells in localized non-small cell lung cancer. Data came from immunoSEQ multiplex PCR; TCRdb stores just in-frame clones and leaves some out. The data show 20,000 to 30,000 clones, with about 86% seen just once and under 6.5% held by the top ten. Sample: peripheral blood, taken before any cancer treatment. These receptor sequences come from an older male donor with stage II squamous cell lung carcinoma. CDR3s include the opening cysteine and the closing phenylalanine or tryptophan. A D gene is named only where the DNA matches it firmly. A row's size may be missing; if present it is once, few, many or a size class.

d_call	v_call	clone_size	j_call	cdr3_nt	cdr3_aa
NA	TRBV19	NA	TRBJ1-4	TGTGCCAGTAGTAGAACCGCAACTAATGAAAAACTGTTTTTT	CASSRTATNEKLFF
NA	TRBV7-3	few	TRBJ2-7	TGTGCCAGCAGCGTACGGTTCGGGTCCGGCGAGCAGTACTTC	CASSVRFGSGEQYF
NA	TRBV7-9	NA	TRBJ2-7	TGTGCCAGCAGCTTAGAAGGTTTTAGCGGATCCTACGAGCAGTACTTC	CASSLEGFSGSYEQYF
NA	TRBV6-4	NA	TRBJ2-1	TGTGCCAGCAGTCGTTTATACAATGAGGGGCAGTTCTTC	CASSRLYNEGQFF
TRBD1	TRBV7-8	NA	TRBJ2-1	TGTGCCAGCAGCGCATCCGGACAGGGCAGTGAGCAGTTCTTC	CASSASGQGSEQFF
NA	TRBV6-6	NA	TRBJ1-2	TGTGCCAGTCGTGGAGGGTACTATGGCTACACCTTC	CASRGGYYGYTF
TRBD1	TRBV5-6	NA	TRBJ1-3	TGTGCCAGCAGCTCGTTCGGGGGACAGGGGGCCTTTGGAAACACCATATATTTT	CASSSFGGQGAFGNTIYF
NA	TRBV28	NA	TRBJ2-7	TGTGCCAGCAGTTTATACAGGGTAGACCCGGCCTGGTACGAGCAGTACTTC	CASSLYRVDPAWYEQYF
TRBD2	TRBV6-6	NA	TRBJ2-5	TGTGCCAGCAGCGGTAGCGGGACCGAGACCCAGTACTTC	CASSGSGTETQYF
TRBD1	TRBV28	few	TRBJ2-7	TGTGCCAGCAGTGTGACAGGGCTCGGAGAGCAGTACTTC	CASSVTGLGEQYF
TRBD2	TRBV19	NA	TRBJ2-4	TGTGCCACCCAGGGGACTAGCGGGGGTCGGGGAAACATTCAGTACTTC	CATQGTSGGRGNIQYF
NA	TRBV4-2	NA	TRBJ1-5	TGTGCCAGCAGCCAAGAAGCAGAAGCCAATCAGCCCCAGCATTTT	CASSQEAEANQPQHF
NA	TRBV11-2	NA	TRBJ1-3	TGTGCCAGCAGCTTAGTTCCCGGTAATGTCGGAAACACCATATATTTT	CASSLVPGNVGNTIYF
TRBD1	TRBV29-1	NA	TRBJ1-2	TGCAGCTTCGGACAGGATGGCTACACCTTC	CSFGQDGYTF
TRBD1	TRBV4-1	NA	TRBJ1-1	TGCGCCAGCAGCCAAGACACCGCGGACAGGGGATTAAGGACTGAAGCTTTCTTT	CASSQDTADRGLRTEAFF
TRBD2	TRBV4-2	NA	TRBJ2-1	TGTGCCAGCAGCCCCCCGTTTTCGACTAGCGGGGAGTCTCAGTTCTTC	CASSPPFSTSGESQFF
TRBD2	TRBV11-1	NA	TRBJ2-1	TGTGCCAGCAGCTTATCGAGACTAGCGGGCAATGAGCAGTTCTTC	CASSLSRLAGNEQFF
TRBD1	TRBV30	NA	TRBJ2-1	TGTGCCTGGAGCGACAGGGGCTACTCCTACAATGAGCAGTTCTTC	CAWSDRGYSYNEQFF
NA	TRBV5-4	once	TRBJ2-1	TGTGCCAGCAGCGGGGCTGGAAGGTACAATGAGCAGTTCTTC	CASSGAGRYNEQFF
TRBD2	TRBV7-8	NA	TRBJ2-1	TGTGCCAGCAGGGAACTAGCGGGGAAGTACAATGAGCAGTTCTTC	CASRELAGKYNEQFF
TRBD1	TRBV27	NA	TRBJ1-2	TGTGCCAGCAGCTTCAGACAGGGGGGTGGCTACACCTTC	CASSFRQGGGYTF
TRBD2	TRBV4-2	NA	TRBJ2-5	TGTGCCAGCAGCCAAGATTCCCGGCTAGCGGGGGGGCCCCAGTACTTC	CASSQDSRLAGGPQYF
NA	TRBV9	NA	TRBJ1-1	TGTGCCAGCAGCGTTTTACAGGGCACTGAAGCTTTCTTT	CASSVLQGTEAFF
TRBD1	TRBV9	NA	TRBJ2-3	TGTGCCAGCAGCACTCGACAGGGGGCAGATACGCAGTATTTT	CASSTRQGADTQYF